What follows are 12 T cell receptor beta chains derived from one specimen sequenced in a study of control samples from healthy donors and cancer patients. The table came from immunoSEQ multiplex PCR; TCRdb's copy has only in-frame clones and leaves some out. The sample holds 110,000 to 150,000 clones, around nine tenths seen once. The specimen sequenced was blood. These receptors were obtained from a young man in good health.

In its sample, this clone was seen once. V and J are TRBV4-3 and TRBJ2-5; D may be TRBD1 or TRBD2 (6 bases each). V gave up 5 bases and J gave up 5 bases, with 15 bases separating them. This CDR3 contains 14 residues. Germline-derived CDR1 and CDR2 are LGHNA and YSLEER. Written as DNA, the CDR3 is TGCGCCAGCAGCGTGACGGGGGCTTTGGAGACCCAGTACTTC. Translation: CASSVTGALETQYF.

This rearrangement joins TRBV7-3 to TRBJ2-3; 7 bases line up with TRBD1. V lost 2 bases and J lost 4; bases outside the gene matches: 3. Germline CDR1 reads SGHTA; CDR2 reads FQGTGA. The CDR3 runs to 14 residues. The DNA for the CDR3 is TGTGCCAGCAGCTTAGGGCAGGGGGCAGATACGCAGTATTTT. Translation gives CASSLGQGADTQYF.

This clone was seen a few times. The V gene is TRBV5-6, the J gene TRBJ2-2; 9 nucleotides agree with TRBD2. CDR1 is SGHDT and CDR2 is YYEEEE in the germline V gene. There are 14 residues in the CDR3. V dropped 5 bases and J dropped 4; count of bases not matched to a gene: 3. The CDR3, as DNA: TGTGCCAGCAGAGCGGGGGGCCTCACCGGGGAGCTGTTTTTT. It yields the protein CASRAGGLTGELFF. The full variable domain, in which reference TRBV5-6 and TRBJ2-2 provide the parts outside the CDR3, is DAGVTQSPTHLIKTRGQQVTLRCSPKSGHDTVSWYQQALGQGPQFIFQYYEEEERQRGNFPDRFSGHQFPNYSSELNVNALLLGDSALYLCASRAGGLTGELFFGEGSRLTVL.

The CDR3 sequence: CASSSARIAGAQETQYF. In DNA form, the CDR3 reads TGTGCCAGTAGTTCCGCACGAATAGCGGGGGCCCAAGAGACCCAGTACTTC. The chain carries TRBV19 and TRBJ2-5, with 9 bases fitting TRBD2. Germline V CDR1 and CDR2: LNHDA, SQIVND (reference sequence). The CDR3 covers 17 residues. V was clipped by 5 bases and J by 1 base; unmatched bases: 11.

The chain has TRBV6-6 and TRBJ1-2; D is uncertain. V lost 3 bases and J 4 bases, leaving 9 bases between the germline ends. Germline V gene lookup returns CDR1 MNHNY and CDR2 SVGAGI (reference sequence). The CDR3 has 13 residues. CDR3 coding DNA: TGTGCCAGCAGTTATGATAATCCCTATGGCTACACCTTC. This sequence encodes CASSYDNPYGYTF.

The J gene is TRBJ1-1, the V gene TRBV5-6, with 7 positions matching TRBD1. This CDR3 spans 13 amino acids. Unmatched junction bases numbered 1, after V lost 0 bases and J lost 5 bases. The germline gives CDR1 SGHDT, CDR2 YYEEEE. This CDR3 is CASSLGTGTEAFF. DNA for the CDR3: TGTGCCAGCAGCTTGGGGACAGGTACTGAAGCTTTCTTT.

V usage is TRBV11-3 and J usage is TRBJ2-3, with TRBD1 matching over 7 bases. Germline CDR1 is SGHNT and CDR2 is YENEEA. V shed 6 bases and J 3 bases; nucleotides not matched to a gene: 3. The CDR3 runs 13 residues. The CDR3 reads CASSGRGTDTQYF. CDR3 nucleotides: TGTGCCAGCAGTGGCAGGGGGACAGATACGCAGTATTTT.

This sequence joins TRBV5-6 and TRBJ2-2, with 7 positions matching TRBD1. Germline CDR1 is SGHDT and CDR2 is YYEEEE. The CDR3 length is 16 residues. The junction had 11 bases not matched to a gene; V was cut back by 5 bases and J by 4 bases. The CDR3 coding sequence is TGTGCCAGCAGTCCAACAGGGGTCCAGCGCACCGGGGAGCTGTTTTTT. Translated, it gives CASSPTGVQRTGELFF.

CDR3 sequence: CASSFAETQYF. The CDR3 DNA sequence: TGCGCCAGCAGCTTTGCCGAGACCCAGTACTTC. The chain uses TRBV5-1 and TRBJ2-5, with D hard to call. The V end was cut by 2 bases, the J end by 5 bases, with 4 bases between. Germline CDR1 is SGHRS and CDR2 is YFSETQ. The CDR3 is 11 residues long.

V usage is TRBV9 and J usage is TRBJ1-1; 7 bases map to TRBD1. This CDR3 is 14 amino acids long. J was trimmed by 3 bases and V by 7 bases; bases with no gene match: 9. Germline CDR1 reads SGDLS; CDR2 reads YYNGEE. The CDR3 is CASRRGLMDTEAFF. As DNA, the CDR3 is TGTGCCAGCCGGAGGGGGCTTATGGACACTGAAGCTTTCTTT.

J is TRBJ1-5 and V is TRBV7-9, with a possible D match to TRBD1 (6 bases). The length of the CDR3 is 14 residues. Germline assignment: CDR1 SEHNR and CDR2 FQNEAQ (reference sequence). Deletions cut 5 bases from V and 7 bases from J, with 15 bases between. The CDR3 sequence is CASSPGQGLQPQHF. The CDR3 coding sequence is TGTGCCAGCAGCCCCGGTCAGGGGCTCCAGCCCCAGCATTTT.

This clone came up once. The rearrangement uses TRBV25-1 and TRBJ2-7; no firm D call. The CDR3 consists of 12 residues. Germline V gives CDR1 MGHDK, CDR2 SYGVNS. The V end was cut by 6 bases, the J end by 2 bases, with 8 bases between. Here the CDR3 DNA reads TGTGCCAGCAGCGTTGCCCCCTACGAGCAGTACTTC. Its translation is CASSVAPYEQYF.